The source of this TCR beta chain is a study of Graves' ophthalmopathy and Graves' hyperthyroidism. This clonotype was detected only a few times. From germline, CDR1 is SGDLS and CDR2 YYNGEE. V was cut by 1 base and J by 2 bases, with 12 bases left in between. This CDR3 contains 16 residues. Amplified material comprised TCR beta CDR3 regions derived from RNA transcripts. RT-PCR with HTBI primers came first, then second-round multiplex PCR. Using its own MiXCR run on the multiplex PCR reads, TCRdb lists one record per CDR3 protein. The sample lists around 1,200,000 distinct CDR3 sequences, about 36% occurring once.

The rearrangement uses TRBV9 and TRBJ2-2; maybe TRBD2 (6 bases). This TCR was sampled from an adult man with Graves' hyperthyroidism. Sequences were obtained from peripheral blood or thyroid tissue (not recorded which). For the CDR3, the DNA is TGTGCCAGCAGCGTATTTAGCGGCCCTAACACCGGGGAGCTGTTTTTT. As protein: CASSVFSGPNTGELFF. The whole variable domain, filled in from reference TRBV9 and TRBJ2-2, reads DSGVTQTPKHLITATGQRVTLRCSPRSGDLSVYWYQQSLDQGLQFLIQYYNGEERAKGNILERFSAQQFPDLHSELNLSSLELGDSALYFCASSVFSGPNTGELFFGEGSRLTVL.